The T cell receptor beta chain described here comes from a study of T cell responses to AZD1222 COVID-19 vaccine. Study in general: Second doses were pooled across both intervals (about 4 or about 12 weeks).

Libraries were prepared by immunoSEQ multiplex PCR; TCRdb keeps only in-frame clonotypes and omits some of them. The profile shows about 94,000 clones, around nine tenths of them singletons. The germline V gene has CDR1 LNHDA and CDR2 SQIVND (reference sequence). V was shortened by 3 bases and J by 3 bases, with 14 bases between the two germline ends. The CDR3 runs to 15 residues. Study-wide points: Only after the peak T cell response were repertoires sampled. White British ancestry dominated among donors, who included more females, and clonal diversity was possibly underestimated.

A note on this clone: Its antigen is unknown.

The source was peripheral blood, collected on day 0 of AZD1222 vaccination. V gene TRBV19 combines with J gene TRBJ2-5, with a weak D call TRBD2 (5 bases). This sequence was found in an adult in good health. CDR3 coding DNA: TGTGCCAGTAGTATCGCCCGGGGTCAAGAAGAGACCCAGTACTTC. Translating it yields CASSIARGQEETQYF.